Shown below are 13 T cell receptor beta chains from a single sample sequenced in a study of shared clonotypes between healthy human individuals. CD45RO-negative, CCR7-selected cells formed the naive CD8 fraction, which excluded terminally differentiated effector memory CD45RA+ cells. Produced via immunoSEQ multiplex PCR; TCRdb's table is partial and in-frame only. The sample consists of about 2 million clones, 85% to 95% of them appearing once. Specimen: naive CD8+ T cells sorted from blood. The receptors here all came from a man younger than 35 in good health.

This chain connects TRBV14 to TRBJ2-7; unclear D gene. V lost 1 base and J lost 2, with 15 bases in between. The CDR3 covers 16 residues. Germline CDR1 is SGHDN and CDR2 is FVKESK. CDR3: CASSQALGQTTYEQYF. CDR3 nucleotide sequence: TGTGCCAGCAGCCAAGCACTTGGTCAGACCACCTACGAGCAGTACTTC.

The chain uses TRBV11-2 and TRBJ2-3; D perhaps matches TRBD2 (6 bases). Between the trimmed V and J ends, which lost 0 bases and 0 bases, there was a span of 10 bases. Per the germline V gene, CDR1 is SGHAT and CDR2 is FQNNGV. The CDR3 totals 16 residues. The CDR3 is CASSLDRRESTDTQYF. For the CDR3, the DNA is TGTGCCAGCAGCTTAGATAGGAGGGAGAGCACAGATACGCAGTATTTT.

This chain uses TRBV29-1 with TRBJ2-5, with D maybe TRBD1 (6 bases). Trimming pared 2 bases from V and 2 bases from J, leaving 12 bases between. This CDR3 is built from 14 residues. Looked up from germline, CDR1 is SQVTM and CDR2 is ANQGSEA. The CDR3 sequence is CSVEWAGEQETQYF. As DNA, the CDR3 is TGCAGCGTTGAATGGGCAGGGGAACAAGAGACCCAGTACTTC. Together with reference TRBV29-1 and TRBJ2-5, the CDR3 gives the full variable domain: SAVISQKPSRDICQRGTSLTIQCQVDSQVTMMFWYRQQPGQSLTLIATANQGSEATYESGFVIDKFPISRPNLTFSTLTVSNMSPEDSSIYLCSVEWAGEQETQYFGPGTRLLVL.

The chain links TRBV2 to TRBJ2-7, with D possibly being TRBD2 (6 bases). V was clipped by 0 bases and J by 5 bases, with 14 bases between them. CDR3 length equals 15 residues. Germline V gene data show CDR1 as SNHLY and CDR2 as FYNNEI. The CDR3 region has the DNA TGTGCCAGCAGTGAAGCGTGGGGTAGCGGCGACGAGCAGTACTTC. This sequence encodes CASSEAWGSGDEQYF.

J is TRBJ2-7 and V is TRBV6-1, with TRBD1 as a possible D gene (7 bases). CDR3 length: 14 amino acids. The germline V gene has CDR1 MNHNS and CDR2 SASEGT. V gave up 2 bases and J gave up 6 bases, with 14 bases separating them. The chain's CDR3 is CASSEIGGGSEQYF. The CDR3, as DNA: TGTGCCAGCAGTGAAATCGGAGGGGGCAGCGAGCAGTACTTC.

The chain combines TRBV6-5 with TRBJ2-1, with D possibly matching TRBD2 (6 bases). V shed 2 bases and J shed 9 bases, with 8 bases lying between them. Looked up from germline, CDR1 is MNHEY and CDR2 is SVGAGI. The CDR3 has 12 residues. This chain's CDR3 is CASSYPEGEQFF. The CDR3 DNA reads TGTGCCAGCAGTTACCCGGAGGGTGAGCAGTTCTTC.

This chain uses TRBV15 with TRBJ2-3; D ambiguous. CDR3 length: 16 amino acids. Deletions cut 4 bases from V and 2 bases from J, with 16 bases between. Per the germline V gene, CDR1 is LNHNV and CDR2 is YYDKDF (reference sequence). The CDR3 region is CATSIKTGPHTDTQYF. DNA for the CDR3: TGTGCCACCAGCATAAAAACCGGGCCCCACACAGATACGCAGTATTTT.

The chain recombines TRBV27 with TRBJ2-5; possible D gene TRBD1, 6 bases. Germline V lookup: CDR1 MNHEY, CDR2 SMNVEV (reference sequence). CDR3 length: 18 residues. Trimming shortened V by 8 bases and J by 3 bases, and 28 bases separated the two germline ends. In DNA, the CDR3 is TGTGCCAGCTCCCCAGGGCAAGTAGGGGGATTCGACAAAGAGACCCAGTACTTC. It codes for CASSPGQVGGFDKETQYF.

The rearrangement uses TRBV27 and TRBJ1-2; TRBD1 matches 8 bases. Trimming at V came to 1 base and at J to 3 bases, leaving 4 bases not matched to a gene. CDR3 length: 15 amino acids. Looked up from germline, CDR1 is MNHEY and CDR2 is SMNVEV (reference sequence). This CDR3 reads CASSLFTGGDYGYTF. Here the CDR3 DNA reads TGTGCCAGCAGTTTATTTACAGGGGGGGACTATGGCTACACCTTC.

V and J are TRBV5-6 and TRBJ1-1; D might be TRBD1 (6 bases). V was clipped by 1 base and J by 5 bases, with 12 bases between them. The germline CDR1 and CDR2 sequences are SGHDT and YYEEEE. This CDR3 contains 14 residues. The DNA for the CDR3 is TGTGCCAGCAGCTTGTGGGGGGCGGGAACTGAAGCTTTCTTT. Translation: CASSLWGAGTEAFF.

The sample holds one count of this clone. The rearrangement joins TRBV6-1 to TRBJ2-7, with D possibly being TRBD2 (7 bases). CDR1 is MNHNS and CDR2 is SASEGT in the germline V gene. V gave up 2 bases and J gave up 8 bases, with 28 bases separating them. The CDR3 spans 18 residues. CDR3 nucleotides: TGTGCCAGCAGTGAATGGGCCAATAAAAGGGGGGGGCCGGACCAGCAGTACTTC. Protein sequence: CASSEWANKRGGPDQQYF.

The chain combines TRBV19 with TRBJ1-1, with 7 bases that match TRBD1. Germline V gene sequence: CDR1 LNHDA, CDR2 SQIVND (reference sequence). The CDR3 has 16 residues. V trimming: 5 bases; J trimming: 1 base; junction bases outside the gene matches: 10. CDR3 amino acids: CASSPRTGDANTEAFF. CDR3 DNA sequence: TGTGCCAGTAGTCCAAGGACAGGAGACGCGAACACTGAAGCTTTCTTT.

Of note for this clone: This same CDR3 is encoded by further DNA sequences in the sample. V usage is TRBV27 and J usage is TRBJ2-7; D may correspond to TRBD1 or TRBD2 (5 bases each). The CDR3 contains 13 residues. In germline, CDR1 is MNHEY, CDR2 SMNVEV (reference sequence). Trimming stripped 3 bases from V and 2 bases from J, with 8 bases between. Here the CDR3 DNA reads TGTGCCAGCAGTTTTCGGGGCACCTACGAGCAGTACTTC. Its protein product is CASSFRGTYEQYF.